The rows below give T cell receptor beta chains drawn from one sample of a study of shared clonotypes between healthy human individuals. Using immunoSEQ multiplex PCR, the repertoire was profiled, and TCRdb retains in-frame clones only, with some absent. The sample contains 2 million to 2.5 million clones, approximately 94% of which appear only once. The sequenced material came from naive CD4+ T cells sorted from blood. These receptor sequences come from a man aged 18 to 30 in good health. The CDR3 runs from the conserved cysteine through the conserved F or W. The D gene is left open where the match is weak. Clone size is shown for a subset of rows, as once, few, many or a class of expanded clone.

CASSSSGGAYEQYF	TGTGCCAGCAGTTCCAGCGGGGGGGCCTACGAGCAGTACTTC	.	TRBD2	TRBV28	TRBJ2-7
CASSPTTGGNYGYTF	TGTGCCAGCTCACCGACGACAGGGGGGAACTATGGCTACACCTTC	.	TRBD1	TRBV18	TRBJ1-2
CASSHKAGEANEQYF	TGCGCCAGCAGCCATAAAGCGGGCGAGGCCAACGAGCAGTACTTC	.	.	TRBV4-3	TRBJ2-7
CASRFIADRNTEAFF	TGTGCAAGTCGCTTCATCGCGGACAGGAACACTGAAGCTTTCTTT	.	.	TRBV12-2	TRBJ1-1
CASSELVHETQYF	TGTGCCAGCAGTGAACTAGTCCACGAGACCCAGTACTTC	.	.	TRBV6-1	TRBJ2-5
CASSVAKNYGYTF	TGTGCCAGCAGCGTAGCCAAGAACTATGGCTACACCTTC	.	.	TRBV9	TRBJ1-2
CASSPPGSEQYF	TGTGCCAGTAGTCCCCCCGGTTCCGAGCAGTACTTC	.	.	TRBV19	TRBJ2-7
CASSRDSGFNYGYTF	TGTGCCAGCAGCCGAGACAGCGGTTTTAACTATGGCTACACCTTC	once	.	TRBV14	TRBJ1-2
CASSQNTDLQGYTF	TGTGCCAGCAGCCAAAACACCGATCTCCAGGGCTACACCTTC	few	.	TRBV7-9	TRBJ1-2
CASAGDYTGELFF	TGCGCCAGCGCGGGGGATTACACCGGGGAGCTGTTTTTT	.	TRBD2	TRBV5-1	TRBJ2-2
CASSLTGDRPPYGYTF	TGTGCCAGCAGTTTAACCGGGGACAGACCCCCATATGGCTACACCTTC	once	TRBD1	TRBV27	TRBJ1-2
CASSPGQGADTQYF	TGTGCCAGCAGCCCGGGACAGGGGGCAGATACGCAGTATTTT	.	TRBD1	TRBV7-2	TRBJ2-3
CASSLALAPQRTEAFF	TGTGCCAGCAGCTTAGCTTTAGCACCCCAGCGGACTGAAGCTTTCTTT	.	.	TRBV11-1	TRBJ1-1
CASSTRGGKGAEAFF	TGTGCCAGCAGCACCCGGGGAGGCAAGGGGGCTGAAGCTTTCTTT	.	.	TRBV11-2	TRBJ1-1
CASKEGRRVNSPLHF	TGTGCCAGCAAGGAGGGGCGCAGGGTTAATTCACCCCTCCACTTT	.	.	TRBV2	TRBJ1-6
CASSIGWTGGENKNIQYF	TGTGCCAGTAGTATAGGCTGGACAGGGGGCGAGAACAAAAACATTCAGTACTTC	once	TRBD1	TRBV19	TRBJ2-4
CASSLFQQWGQGRPDTQYF	TGTGCCAGCAGCTTGTTTCAGCAATGGGGACAGGGCCGCCCAGATACGCAGTATTTT	.	TRBD1	TRBV7-2	TRBJ2-3
CASSPYGAAAGANYGYTF	TGTGCCAGCAGCCCCTATGGGGCAGCGGCCGGAGCTAACTATGGCTACACCTTC	.	.	TRBV27	TRBJ1-2
CASSLAGLAGPKNIQYF	TGCGCCAGCAGCTTGGCCGGACTAGCGGGGCCGAAAAACATTCAGTACTTC	.	TRBD2	TRBV5-1	TRBJ2-4
CAWTGLGNEKLFF	TGTGCCTGGACAGGGTTGGGGAATGAAAAACTGTTTTTT	.	.	TRBV30	TRBJ1-4
CATNRVLGNTEAFF	TGTGCCACCAACAGGGTACTAGGAAACACTGAAGCTTTCTTT	.	.	TRBV28	TRBJ1-1
CAISESGLAVDEQFF	TGTGCCATCAGTGAGTCGGGACTAGCGGTCGATGAGCAGTTCTTC	.	TRBD2	TRBV10-3	TRBJ2-1
CASGGQGGNQPQHF	TGTGCTAGTGGGGGACAGGGTGGCAATCAGCCCCAGCATTTT	.	TRBD1	TRBV12-5	TRBJ1-5
CASSVNSEKLFF	TGTGCCAGCAGCGTTAACAGCGAAAAACTGTTTTTT	once	.	TRBV7-8	TRBJ1-4
CSVESSGTYEQYF	TGCAGCGTTGAGTCTAGCGGGACCTACGAGCAGTACTTC	once	TRBD2	TRBV29-1	TRBJ2-7
CASSYSSIGHEQYF	TGTGCCAGCAGTTACTCGAGTATTGGACACGAGCAGTACTTC	.	.	TRBV6-6	TRBJ2-7
CASSIKGGETQYF	TGCGCCAGCAGCATAAAAGGAGGGGAGACCCAGTACTTC	.	.	TRBV5-1	TRBJ2-5
CASRPGTAIYEQYF	TGTGCCAGCAGACCAGGGACAGCCATCTACGAGCAGTACTTC	.	TRBD1	TRBV6-1	TRBJ2-7
CASSTSYGYTF	TGTGCCAGCAGCACATCCTATGGCTACACCTTC	once	.	TRBV28	TRBJ1-2
CASSDHRGQAFF	TGTGCCAGCAGTGACCACAGGGGGCAGGCTTTCTTT	.	TRBD1	TRBV6-1	TRBJ1-1
CASRQDSAGGEQYF	TGCGCCAGCAGGCAGGACAGTGCGGGGGGCGAGCAGTACTTC	once	TRBD2	TRBV5-1	TRBJ2-7
CAWAALLNTEAFF	TGTGCCTGGGCGGCACTTTTGAACACTGAAGCTTTCTTT	once	.	TRBV30	TRBJ1-1
CASSLGQPSTEAFF	TGTGCCAGTAGTTTGGGACAGCCGTCCACTGAAGCTTTCTTT	.	TRBD1	TRBV19	TRBJ1-1
CAITGQRNTGELFF	TGTGCCATCACGGGACAGAGAAACACCGGGGAGCTGTTTTTT	.	TRBD1	TRBV10-3	TRBJ2-2
CASSLDHGGGNQPQHF	TGTGCCAGCAGCTTGGATCACGGGGGCGGCAATCAGCCCCAGCATTTT	.	.	TRBV5-5	TRBJ1-5
CASSLIPPGQGASGELFF	TGCGCCAGCAGCCTAATCCCTCCGGGACAGGGCGCGTCCGGGGAGCTGTTTTTT	.	TRBD1	TRBV5-1	TRBJ2-2
CASSLFLGYGYTF	TGTGCCAGCAGCTTGTTCCTGGGCTATGGCTACACCTTC	.	.	TRBV5-8	TRBJ1-2
CASSLGLAGAVGELFF	TGTGCCAGCAGCTTGGGTCTAGCGGGAGCGGTAGGGGAGCTGTTTTTT	.	TRBD2	TRBV5-4	TRBJ2-2
CASSAAFGETQYF	TGTGCCAGCAGTGCTGCATTCGGGGAGACCCAGTACTTC	.	.	TRBV6-1	TRBJ2-5
CASGPIGGAGGTGELFF	TGTGCTAGTGGCCCGATCGGGGGAGCGGGGGGTACCGGGGAGCTGTTTTTT	.	TRBD2	TRBV12-5	TRBJ2-2
CASGGEDPLNGSPLHF	TGTGCCAGCGGGGGGGAGGACCCCCTCAATGGCTCACCCCTCCACTTT	.	.	TRBV2	TRBJ1-6
CASSPLTGAVSYEQYF	TGTGCCAGCTCACCCCTGACAGGGGCGGTCTCCTACGAGCAGTACTTC	.	TRBD1	TRBV18	TRBJ2-7
CSAQGTPLGELFF	TGCAGCGCCCAGGGTACCCCCTTAGGGGAGCTGTTTTTT	.	.	TRBV29-1	TRBJ2-2
CAISGSFGTSANNEQFF	TGTGCCATCAGTGGATCCTTTGGGACTAGCGCCAACAATGAGCAGTTCTTC	.	TRBD2	TRBV10-3	TRBJ2-1
CASSPRLNYNEQFF	TGTGCCAGCTCACCACGGTTAAACTACAATGAGCAGTTCTTC	.	.	TRBV18	TRBJ2-1
CASSPRVVYEQYF	TGTGCCAGCAGCCCCAGGGTTGTCTACGAGCAGTACTTC	.	.	TRBV7-9	TRBJ2-7
CASSLNRIAIGEQYF	TGTGCCAGCAGCTTAAATCGAATAGCGATAGGCGAGCAGTACTTC	.	.	TRBV7-4	TRBJ2-7
CASSSHRGSHRQPNTGELFF	TGTGCCAGCAGCTCCCACCGCGGGTCCCACCGCCAACCGAACACCGGGGAGCTGTTTTTT	.	.	TRBV21-1	TRBJ2-2
CASSRQREDTQYF	TGCGCCAGCAGCCGGCAGAGGGAAGATACGCAGTATTTT	.	.	TRBV4-3	TRBJ2-3
CAISPDRAAYGYTF	TGTGCCATCAGTCCAGACAGGGCAGCCTATGGCTACACCTTC	.	TRBD1	TRBV10-3	TRBJ1-2
CASSSGQGRTEAFF	TGCGCCAGCAGCTCCGGACAGGGCCGCACTGAAGCTTTCTTT	.	TRBD1	TRBV5-1	TRBJ1-1
CASSLAGLYNEQFF	TGTGCCAGCAGCTTGGCGGGACTCTACAATGAGCAGTTCTTC	.	.	TRBV5-4	TRBJ2-1
CASSYSGDRELFF	TGTGCCAGCAGTTACTCGGGCGACCGGGAGCTGTTTTTT	once	.	TRBV6-5	TRBJ2-2
CASSPRDRGPVAFF	TGTGCCAGCAGTCCAAGGGACAGGGGGCCCGTAGCTTTCTTT	.	TRBD1	TRBV6-5	TRBJ1-1